Presented here are 21 T cell receptor beta chains from one specimen sequenced in a study of T cell responses to AZD1222 COVID-19 vaccine. Here immunoSEQ multiplex PCR was the method, and the copy in TCRdb shows in-frame clones only, minus some. The profile shows some 200,000 clones, 70% to 90% of them singletons. Sequenced material: peripheral blood, taken on day 0 of AZD1222 vaccination. The receptors were sampled from an adult in good health.

The chain is built from TRBV29-1 and TRBJ1-4; D unresolved. This CDR3 is 12 amino acids long. The germline V gene encodes CDR1 SQVTM and CDR2 ANQGSEA. V was pared by 5 bases and J by 2 bases, with 6 bases between. This CDR3 reads CSVSLTNEKLFF. DNA for the CDR3: TGCAGCGTTTCCCTTACTAATGAAAAACTGTTTTTT.

The CDR3: CASSTTGDYGYTF. CDR3 in DNA: TGTGCCAGCTCAACGACAGGGGACTATGGCTACACCTTC. The genes are TRBV18 and TRBJ1-2; 8 nucleotides agree with TRBD1. The CDR3 length is 13 residues. The ends lost 5 bases at V and 3 bases at J; junction bases unmatched: 2. Germline V lookup: CDR1 KGHSH, CDR2 LQKENI.

The chain has TRBV7-3 and TRBJ2-2; TRBD2 matches at 7 bases. Germline trimming cut 1 base from V and 1 base from J; bases unmatched to any gene: 3. Germline-derived CDR1 and CDR2 are SGHTA and FQGTGA. The CDR3 totals 16 residues. CDR3 DNA sequence: TGTGCCAGCAGCTTAATGTCTAGCGGGAACACCGGGGAGCTGTTTTTT. This codes for CASSLMSSGNTGELFF.

The V and J genes are TRBV6-5 and TRBJ2-1; possible D gene TRBD1, 5 bases. Trimming stripped 3 bases from V and 4 bases from J, with 10 bases between. The CDR3 is made up of 14 amino acids. Looked up from germline, CDR1 is MNHEY and CDR2 is SVGAGI. Here the CDR3 reads CASSYGPGYNEQFF. CDR3 sequence (DNA): TGTGCCAGCAGTTATGGTCCAGGGTACAATGAGCAGTTCTTC.

This clone was seen just once. This chain connects TRBV28 to TRBJ1-5; the match to TRBD1 covers 7 bases. This CDR3 is 14 amino acids long. The V gene end was trimmed by 5 bases and the J gene end by 2 bases; junction bases not matched to a gene: 3. The germline CDR1 and CDR2 sequences are MDHEN and SYDVKM. DNA for the CDR3: TGTGCCAGCAGTCGGACAGGAGGCAATCAGCCCCAGCATTTT. Protein product: CASSRTGGNQPQHF. The entire variable domain, with the rest obtained from reference TRBV28 and TRBJ1-5, is as follows: DVKVTQSSRYLVKRTGEKVFLECVQDMDHENMFWYRQDPGLGLRLIYFSYDVKMKEKGDIPEGYSVSREKKERFSLILESASTNQTSMYLCASSRTGGNQPQHFGDGTRLSIL.

The sample holds one count of this clone. The chain uses TRBV30 and TRBJ2-7, with a possible D match to TRBD1 (6 bases). CDR1 is GTSNPN and CDR2 is SVGIG in the germline V gene (reference sequence). The CDR3 runs 15 residues. V was pared by 2 bases and J by 3 bases, with 17 bases between. CDR3 sequence reads: CAWSPGQPTFYEQYF. In DNA, the CDR3 is TGTGCCTGGAGTCCTGGACAGCCTACCTTCTACGAGCAGTACTTC.

This clone occurred a few times. The rearrangement uses TRBV4-3 and TRBJ1-6, with TRBD1 matching 7 bases. The V segment lost 6 bases and the J segment 6 bases; nucleotides outside the gene matches: 5. The CDR3 runs to 14 residues. Germline values: CDR1 LGHNA, CDR2 YSLEER. CDR3 loop: CASRKQGSNSPLHF. Written as DNA, the CDR3 is TGCGCCAGCAGAAAACAGGGGTCTAATTCACCCCTCCACTTT.

CDR3 loop: CASSPAPAYSGNTIYF. In DNA, the CDR3 is TGTGCCAGCAGCCCAGCCCCCGCTTACTCTGGAAACACCATATATTTT. The chain couples TRBV11-2 to TRBJ1-3, with D hard to call. Per germline, CDR1 SGHAT and CDR2 FQNNGV. Deletions cut 5 bases from V and 0 bases from J, with 14 bases between. The CDR3 consists of 16 residues. Together with reference TRBV11-2 and TRBJ1-3, the CDR3 gives the full variable domain: EAGVAQSPRYKIIEKRQSVAFWCNPISGHATLYWYQQILGQGPKLLIQFQNNGVVDDSQLPKDRFSAERLKGVDSTLKIQPAKLEDSAVYLCASSPAPAYSGNTIYFGEGSWLTVV.

The chain employs TRBV5-5 and TRBJ2-3; no definite D call. The CDR3 covers 17 residues. Trimming cost V 3 bases and J 0 bases, with 17 bases left between them. Germline lookup yields CDR1 SGHKS and CDR2 YYEKEE (reference sequence). CDR3 DNA: TGTGCCAGCAGCTCCTTTACACGGAGAAAGAGCACAGATACGCAGTATTTT. It codes for CASSSFTRRKSTDTQYF.

This chain connects TRBV28 to TRBJ1-6; TRBD1 matches at 9 bases. CDR3 length equals 14 residues. Germline trimming cut 7 bases from V and 5 bases from J; bases unmatched to any gene: 3. Per germline, CDR1 MDHEN and CDR2 SYDVKM. As DNA, the CDR3 is TGTGCCAGCACACGGACAGGGGATAATTCACCCCTCCACTTT. Amino acid sequence: CASTRTGDNSPLHF.

The V and J genes are TRBV30 and TRBJ1-6, with D uncertain. The germline V gene has CDR1 GTSNPN and CDR2 SVGIG (reference sequence). CDR3 size: 12 residues. The V end lost 1 base, the J end lost 6 bases, and 4 bases lay between the germline ends. The CDR3 DNA reads TGTGCCTGGAGTGGGGGTAATTCACCCCTCCACTTT. Translating it yields CAWSGGNSPLHF. Full variable domain (remainder filled in from reference TRBV30 and TRBJ1-6): SQTIHQWPATLVQPVGSPLSLECTVEGTSNPNLYWYRQAAGRGLQLLFYSVGIGQISSEVPQNLSASRPQDRQFILSSKKLLLSDSGFYLCAWSGGNSPLHFGNGTRLTVT.

This chain links TRBV28 with TRBJ1-5; 9 nucleotides align to TRBD1. Unmatched junction bases numbered 13, after V lost 11 bases and J lost 2 bases. Germline-derived CDR1 and CDR2 are MDHEN and SYDVKM. This CDR3 has 16 amino acids. In nucleotides, the CDR3 is TGTGCCCCCCGGGACAGGGCGGGTTGTGGCAATCAGCCCCAGCATTTT. Residues: CAPRDRAGCGNQPQHF.

The J gene is TRBJ1-1, the V gene TRBV5-6; D not resolved. The CDR3 spans 15 residues. Trimming pared 0 bases from V and 1 base from J, leaving 10 bases between. Germline-derived CDR1 and CDR2 are SGHDT and YYEEEE. CDR3 amino acids: CASSLGRRGNTEAFF. Written as DNA, the CDR3 is TGTGCCAGCAGCTTGGGGCGGCGGGGGAACACTGAAGCTTTCTTT.

V and J are TRBV19 and TRBJ2-7; 15 nucleotides align to TRBD2. The germline V gene has CDR1 LNHDA and CDR2 SQIVND (reference sequence). J lost 2 bases, V lost 4 bases, and 3 bases had no gene match. The CDR3 runs 16 residues. The CDR3 region has the DNA TGTGCCAGTAGTACGGGACTAGCGGGAGGTACCTACGAGCAGTACTTC. This codes for CASSTGLAGGTYEQYF.

V is TRBV23-1 and J is TRBJ2-5; 9 bases are a match to TRBD1. TRBV23-1 has ORF status, its function being uncertain. The V segment lost 3 bases and the J segment 6 bases; nucleotides outside the gene matches: 11. The CDR3 has 16 amino acids. Here the CDR3 reads CASSQGSGTGKKTQYF. For the CDR3, the DNA is TGCGCCAGCAGTCAGGGCTCCGGGACAGGGAAGAAGACCCAGTACTTC.

J is TRBJ2-3 and V is TRBV9, with D perhaps matching TRBD1 (7 bases). V was trimmed by 4 bases and J by 2 bases, leaving 20 bases between them. The germline gives CDR1 SGDLS, CDR2 YYNGEE. CDR3 length: 17 residues. The CDR3 spells CASSPTLGGQYTDTQYF. The DNA of the CDR3 is TGTGCCAGCAGCCCCACTCTCGGGGGACAGTACACAGATACGCAGTATTTT.

The chain carries TRBV29-1 and TRBJ1-5, with unresolved D. V was trimmed by 3 bases and J by 4 bases, leaving 10 bases between them. Germline values: CDR1 SQVTM, CDR2 ANQGSEA. This CDR3 is 13 amino acids long. The CDR3 DNA reads TGCAGCGTTGAGGCGGGGTATAATCAGCCCCAGCATTTT. Encoded protein: CSVEAGYNQPQHF.

This clone appeared once. The chain couples TRBV7-2 to TRBJ2-2, with D possibly called TRBD1 or TRBD2 (6 bases each). V gave up 8 bases and J gave up 4 bases, with 17 bases separating them. Germline V lookup: CDR1 SGHTA, CDR2 FQGNSA. This CDR3 comprises 15 residues. Written as DNA, the CDR3 is TGTGCCAGCTCTCCGTGGAGGGGGAGCACCGGGGAGCTGTTTTTT. As protein: CASSPWRGSTGELFF.

The J gene is TRBJ2-1, the V gene TRBV11-3; weak D call: TRBD1 (6 bases). CDR1 is SGHNT, CDR2 YENEEA, per germline. The CDR3 length is 17 residues. Trimming cost V 0 bases and J 4 bases, with 16 bases left between them. This CDR3 is CASSLEAAAGAYNEQFF. The CDR3 nucleotides read TGTGCCAGCAGCTTAGAGGCTGCGGCAGGGGCGTACAATGAGCAGTTCTTC. The full variable domain, with the rest looked up from reference TRBV11-3 and TRBJ2-1, is EAGVVQSPRYKIIEKKQPVAFWCNPISGHNTLYWYLQNLGQGPELLIRYENEEAVDDSQLPKDRFSAERLKGVDSTLKIQPAELGDSAVYLCASSLEAAAGAYNEQFFGPGTRLTVL.

The chain joins TRBV21-1 to TRBJ1-5. TRBV21-1 is a pseudogene segment. This CDR3 is 15 amino acids long. The CDR3 nucleotides are TGTGCCAGCAGCCCTCAGAGGGATTGGAGTCAGCCCCAGCATTTT. This translates into CASSPQRDWSQPQHF.

V gene TRBV4-1 combines with J gene TRBJ2-5, with D tentatively TRBD2 (6 bases). Germline V lookup: CDR1 MGHRA, CDR2 YSYEKL. The CDR3 covers 15 residues. V shed 0 bases and J shed 4 bases, with 12 bases lying between them. CDR3 DNA: TGCGCCAGCAGCCAAGACGGGGTCGGGGGAGAGACCCAGTACTTC. Encoded protein: CASSQDGVGGETQYF.